The 18 T cell receptor beta chains reported below all come from one sample, sequenced in a study of quantifying T cell responses using KT2 cells. Study background: RNA was reverse transcribed with TCR alpha and beta constant-region primers.

A single-stranded UMI oligo with SP2 sequence was ligated to cDNA 3' ends. First-round PCR used around 4 cycles and beta primers RC1.1 and RC1.2 covering TRBC1 and TRBC2. TCRdb re-analysed the UMI-ligation and nested PCR reads in MiXCR, keeping a single row per CDR3 protein. The table includes tens of thousands of distinct CDR3 sequences, around 10% detected once. The specimen sequenced was PBMCs spiked with cells of the T cell clone KT2. These receptors originate from a human donor.

This clonotype was detected only a few times. CDR3 nucleotide sequence: TGTGCCAGCAGCCCCTTTGGGGCTAGCGGGGGCACAGATACGCAGTATTTT. Translation gives CASSPFGASGGTDTQYF. The rearrangement links TRBV2 to TRBJ2-3; 9 nucleotides match TRBD2. Germline values: CDR1 SNHLY, CDR2 FYNNEI. The trim removed 6 bases at V and 1 base at J, leaving 11 bases unmatched. The CDR3 is 17 residues long.

This sequence joins TRBV6-1 and TRBJ2-7; D unresolved. The ends were cut back, 6 bases at V and 2 bases at J, with 14 bases in the middle. The CDR3 runs 14 residues. Germline CDR1 MNHNS, CDR2 SASEGT. The CDR3 loop is CASRHTLGPYEQYF. CDR3 coding DNA: TGTGCCAGCAGGCACACGCTCGGCCCCTACGAGCAGTACTTC.

There are many counts of this clonotype. V is TRBV20-1 and J is TRBJ2-3, with D tentatively TRBD1 or TRBD2 (6 bases each). Deletions cut 6 bases from V and 2 bases from J, with 21 bases between. The CDR3 has 16 residues. Germline V gene data show CDR1 as DFQATT and CDR2 as SNEGSKA (reference sequence). The CDR3 DNA sequence: TGCAGTGCCTTGGGGGCCTGGCGGGGATACACAGATACGCAGTATTTT. Translating it yields CSALGAWRGYTDTQYF.

This clonotype came up a few times. The V call is TRBV6-1, the J call TRBJ1-6; D is perhaps TRBD1 (5 bases). Germline CDR1 is MNHNS and CDR2 is SASEGT. The CDR3 runs 17 residues. V lost 7 bases, J lost 7 bases, and 23 bases lay in between. CDR3 DNA sequence: TGTGCCAGCATCCTTCTCCAGGGACCGCGATTGAATTCACCCCTCCACTTT. This encodes CASILLQGPRLNSPLHF.

This clonotype was detected only a few times. The gene calls are TRBV9 and TRBJ2-5, with no clear D. The V and J ends lost 2 bases and 2 bases respectively, with 7 bases between them. Germline values: CDR1 SGDLS, CDR2 YYNGEE. The CDR3 is 13 residues long. In nucleotides, the CDR3 is TGTGCCAGCAGCGTCGACCGACAAGAGACCCAGTACTTC. Amino acids: CASSVDRQETQYF.

This clonotype was counted ten times or more. The chain is built from TRBV2 and TRBJ1-2; 9 nucleotides match TRBD1. CDR1 is SNHLY, CDR2 FYNNEI, per germline. V lost 5 bases and J lost 3; bases outside the gene matches: 7. This CDR3 is built from 15 residues. CDR3 region: CASSPGTGTDYGYTF. The CDR3 DNA follows: TGTGCCAGCAGTCCCGGGACAGGGACGGACTATGGCTACACCTTC.

There are a few counts of this clonotype. The chain recombines TRBV12-3 or TRBV12-4 with TRBJ2-1, with 10 bases identical to TRBD1. The trim removed 6 bases at V and 9 bases at J, leaving 11 bases unmatched. This CDR3 has 15 residues. This CDR3 is CASRATGGWFGEQFF. CDR3 DNA sequence: TGTGCCAGCAGAGCGACAGGGGGCTGGTTCGGTGAGCAGTTCTTC.

J is TRBJ2-1 and V is TRBV5-1; 8 positions agree with TRBD2. The germline V gene has CDR1 SGHRS and CDR2 YFSETQ. This CDR3 spans 15 amino acids. Trimming took 4 bases from V and 0 from J; bases not matched to a gene: 3. Here the CDR3 reads CASSTSGGSYNEQFF. CDR3 DNA: TGCGCCAGCAGCACTAGCGGTGGCTCCTACAATGAGCAGTTCTTC.

This clonotype came up a few times. V gene TRBV2 combines with J gene TRBJ2-2, with D unclear. Trimming took off 6 bases at V and 5 bases at J, with 10 bases between the two ends. The CDR3 contains 13 residues. CDR1 and CDR2 (germline): SNHLY, FYNNEI. CDR3 in DNA: TGTGCCAGCAGGATCCAAGGAACCGGGGAGCTGTTTTTT. Its protein product is CASRIQGTGELFF.

This chain links TRBV29-1 with TRBJ2-2; 7 nucleotides align to TRBD1. The germline gives CDR1 SQVTM, CDR2 ANQGSEA. V dropped 4 bases and J dropped 2; count of bases not matched to a gene: 4. This CDR3 comprises 14 residues. DNA of the CDR3: TGCAGCGTTGGAGGGACAGCTAACACCGGGGAGCTGTTTTTT. This sequence encodes CSVGGTANTGELFF.

This clonotype has a handful of counts. The J gene is TRBJ1-5, the V gene TRBV20-1; D is undetermined. The germline gives CDR1 DFQATT, CDR2 SNEGSKA (reference sequence). Trimming took off 3 bases at V and 3 bases at J, with 9 bases between the two ends. This CDR3 has 13 amino acids. The CDR3 protein is CSASEGFNQPQHF. Written as DNA, the CDR3 is TGCAGTGCTAGTGAAGGGTTCAATCAGCCCCAGCATTTT.

This clonotype was observed at least ten times. The chain uses TRBV5-6 and TRBJ2-3; 11 bases line up with TRBD1. The V gene's germline CDR1 is SGHDT and CDR2 YYEEEE. The CDR3 covers 15 residues. With 5 bases clipped from V and 8 bases from J, the junction kept 10 bases outside the gene matches. CDR3 sequence (DNA): TGTGCCAGCAGGGACCGGGACAGGGGGACCCGTACGCAGTATTTT. Translated: CASRDRDRGTRTQYF.

This clonotype was counted ten times or more. V is TRBV9 and J is TRBJ2-2; the D is unclear. CDR3 size: 17 residues. The germline gives CDR1 SGDLS, CDR2 YYNGEE. Trimming shortened V by 3 bases and J by 0 bases, and 15 bases separated the two germline ends. The CDR3 loop is CASSAPFDRTNTGELFF. CDR3 nucleotides: TGTGCCAGCAGCGCTCCCTTCGACCGGACGAACACCGGGGAGCTGTTTTTT.

This clonotype turned up a few times. The J gene is TRBJ2-7, the V gene TRBV29-1; weak D call: TRBD1 (5 bases). Germline values: CDR1 SQVTM, CDR2 ANQGSEA. Trimming took off 4 bases at V and 6 bases at J, with 10 bases between the two ends. The CDR3 length is 11 residues. The CDR3 loop reads CSVVSGSEQYF. The CDR3 DNA reads as TGCAGCGTTGTGTCAGGGTCCGAGCAGTACTTC.

This clonotype was observed a handful of times. This rearrangement joins TRBV12-3 or TRBV12-4 to TRBJ2-5; 9 nucleotides agree with TRBD2. There are 14 residues in the CDR3. With 7 bases clipped from V and 6 bases from J, the junction kept 9 bases outside the gene matches. CDR3 nucleotides: TGTGCCAGCACCAAAGCGGGGGGCCCGAAGACCCAGTACTTC. Amino acid sequence: CASTKAGGPKTQYF.

This sequence joins TRBV10-3 and TRBJ2-3; a possible D gene is TRBD2 (5 bases). CDR1 is ENHRY and CDR2 is SYGVKD in the germline V gene. The CDR3 contains 13 residues. The V gene lost 4 bases and the J gene lost 2 bases, with 7 bases spanning the gap. The CDR3 DNA reads TGTGCCATCAGTGGAGGGCTCACAGATACGCAGTATTTT. It translates to CAISGGLTDTQYF.

The chain combines TRBV12-3 or TRBV12-4 with TRBJ1-5; D gene ambiguous. The CDR3 runs to 14 residues. V lost 5 bases and J lost 0, with 8 bases in between. In nucleotides, the CDR3 is TGTGCCAGCAGTCTCGAATATAGCAATCAGCCCCAGCATTTT. Its translation is CASSLEYSNQPQHF.

This sequence joins TRBV2 and TRBJ2-7; D might be TRBD1 (5 bases). This CDR3 contains 13 residues. Germline CDR1 is SNHLY and CDR2 is FYNNEI. V lost 7 bases to trimming and J lost 4 bases, with 14 bases between them. CDR3 loop: CASTPPRAYEQYF. The DNA of the CDR3 is TGTGCCAGCACCCCACCCAGGGCGTACGAGCAGTACTTC.